The sequence of this T cell receptor (beta chain) was determined in a study of T cells in Graves' hyperthyroidism and ophthalmopathy. Amplified TCR beta CDR3 regions derived from RNA transcripts. During a first-round RT-PCR of the TCR CDR3, the HTBI primer set was used. TCRdb reanalysed the multiplex PCR reads using MiXCR and keeps one entry per CDR3 protein. The sample yields fewer than 750,000 distinct CDR3 sequences, roughly 14% seen once. Sequenced material: blood. This TCR derives from a woman aged 35 to 49 with Graves' ophthalmopathy.

The CDR3 spells CASSQTTSGLYNEQFF. Here the CDR3 DNA reads TGCGCCAGCAGCCAGACGACTAGCGGCCTGTACAATGAGCAGTTCTTC. The rearrangement joins TRBV4-1 to TRBJ2-1; 9 bases are shared with TRBD2. With 3 bases clipped from V and 4 bases from J, the junction kept 7 bases outside the gene matches. This CDR3 region has 16 residues. Germline V lookup: CDR1 MGHRA, CDR2 YSYEKL.